This T cell receptor beta chain was recorded in a study of CD8+CD57+ T cells in acquired aplastic anemia. As for the study in general: Yields of DNA that came from sorted CD4+ and CD8+ cells averaged approximately 3.2 ug. Findings and caveats of the study: Patients and controls turned out to have roughly 30 CD8+ CDR3 sequences in common.

A remark on this clonotype: Its target is not known.

Genomic DNA, serving as template, underwent TCR beta VDJ and CDR3 profiling. TCRdb itself ran the reads through MiXCR, one entry per CDR3 protein. The profile shows around 200,000 distinct CDR3 sequences, nearly 65% of them singletons. The authors sequenced patients whose flow cytometry had shown CD8+CD57+ cell expansion. The TCR sequence derives from a human donor with aplastic anemia. Sequenced material: sorted CD4+, CD8+, or CD8+CD57+ T cells (not recorded which) from PBMCs.

As DNA, the CDR3 is TGTGCCAGCAGTTTATCCCGCGGGGGCAGGACTGAAGCTTTCTTT. Translation: CASSLSRGGRTEAFF. The V gene is TRBV6-4, the J gene TRBJ1-1; D perhaps matches TRBD1 (6 bases). V was pared by 5 bases and J by 5 bases, with 18 bases between. This CDR3 region has 15 residues. The germline CDR1 and CDR2 sequences are MRHNA and SNTAGT.